These 20 T cell receptor beta chains share one sample of origin, sequenced in a study of beta chain features in type 1 diabetes (dated by TCRdb to the late 2010s). For these TCRs, the target antigens are not known. Receptor libraries were prepared by the immunoSEQ multiplex PCR assay. The entire isolated RNA was reverse transcribed using the High Capacity cDNA Reverse Transcription Kit, and thus expressed TCRB transcripts were sequenced. Not all clones reach the TCRdb copy of this immuneACCESS table, which keeps in-frame sequences only. Checked studies attribute under half of the gap to unresolved V genes and leave the rest unexplained. This sample gives some 330,000 clones in total; around 12% of them show up just once. Together, the top ten hold 0.008% to 0.011% of the sample. General findings and caveats noted by the study authors: Type 1 diabetes patients showed a moderate but significant shortening of TCRB CDR3 length in all four CD4+ subsets.

Sequences were obtained from naive CD4+ T cells from blood. Per the publication, the cell subset or site label means: true naive CD4+ T cells. The receptors derive from a woman between 18 and 30 years old with type 1 diabetes.

The rearrangement joins TRBV14 to TRBJ2-5; D might be TRBD2 (6 bases). The CDR3 length is 15 residues. In germline, CDR1 is SGHDN, CDR2 FVKESK. V was cut by 0 bases and J by 7 bases, with 15 bases left in between. CDR3 in amino acids: CASSQDGTRERTQYF. The CDR3 DNA reads TGTGCCAGCAGCCAAGACGGAACGCGGGAACGGACCCAGTACTTC.

The chain carries TRBV10-3 and TRBJ2-2, with D uncertain. CDR1 ENHRY and CDR2 SYGVKD come from the germline V gene. CDR3 length: 12 amino acids. Trimming removed 8 bases from V and 4 bases from J, with 8 bases in between. The CDR3 coding sequence is TGTGCCATCGGCCCAACCACCGGGGAGCTGTTTTTT. As protein: CAIGPTTGELFF.

The rearrangement joins TRBV30 to TRBJ1-3, with 11 bases aligning to TRBD1. Per the germline V gene, CDR1 is GTSNPN and CDR2 is SVGIG (reference sequence). The CDR3 is 15 residues long. V shed 1 base and J 8 bases; nucleotides not matched to a gene: 7. This CDR3 is CAWSDTGTGGYTIYF. The CDR3, as DNA: TGTGCCTGGAGTGATACCGGGACAGGGGGATACACCATATATTTT.

The table lists this clone with a few counts. The chain carries TRBV5-6 and TRBJ2-5; D is unresolved. The germline V gene has CDR1 SGHDT and CDR2 YYEEEE. With 0 bases removed from V and 5 bases from J, the gap between germline ends came to 11 bases. The CDR3 is 14 residues long. The CDR3 sequence is CASSLGYSRETQYF. Written as DNA, the CDR3 is TGTGCCAGCAGCTTGGGGTACAGCCGGGAGACCCAGTACTTC.

The rearrangement links TRBV10-2 to TRBJ1-5; D is perhaps TRBD1 (5 bases). In germline, CDR1 is WSHSY, CDR2 SAAADI. Trimming cost V 6 bases and J 4 bases, with 10 bases left between them. This CDR3 has 13 residues. DNA for the CDR3: TGCGCCAGCAGCTTGACAGCAAATCAGCCCCAGCATTTT. Encoded protein: CASSLTANQPQHF.

This clone has just a few counts. A junction end diverges from the germline sequence, so it may reflect a read error. The rearrangement uses TRBV7-7 and TRBJ2-1; 8 nucleotides align to TRBD2. CDR1 and CDR2 (germline): SSHAT, FNYEAQ (reference sequence). The CDR3 extends over 14 amino acids. CDR3 in DNA: TGTGCTAGCAGCTTCGGGGGGGCCTACAATGAGCAGTTCTTC. Translation gives CASSFGGAYNEQFF.

There are a few counts of this clone. CDR3 in amino acids: CASSTYSGTVYGYTF. In DNA form, the CDR3 reads TGTGCCAGCAGCACGTATTCCGGGACAGTATATGGCTACACCTTC. The chain uses TRBV11-2 and TRBJ1-2; 7 bases are a match to TRBD1. Per germline, CDR1 SGHAT and CDR2 FQNNGV. This CDR3 region has 15 residues. J lost 5 bases, V lost 5 bases, and 11 bases had no gene match.

This clone appeared a few times. This chain connects TRBV18 to TRBJ1-1; perhaps TRBD1 as D (5 bases). V shed 0 bases and J shed 2 bases, with 16 bases lying between them. CDR1 and CDR2 from the germline V gene are KGHSH and LQKENI. The CDR3 length is 17 residues. The DNA for the CDR3 is TGTGCCAGCTCACCACCGAACCAGGGTCGGGTTAACACTGAAGCTTTCTTT. It encodes CASSPPNQGRVNTEAFF.

This clone was found a few times. The CDR3 sequence is CASSLTGGLETQYF. The DNA for the CDR3 is TGTGCCAGCAGCTTAACAGGGGGCTTGGAGACCCAGTACTTC. The chain has TRBV11-2 and TRBJ2-5; TRBD1 agrees at 9 bases. The trim removed 2 bases at V and 5 bases at J, leaving 3 bases unmatched. The CDR3 is made up of 14 amino acids. Looked up from germline, CDR1 is SGHAT and CDR2 is FQNNGV.

This clone was counted a few times. The chain couples TRBV7-9 to TRBJ1-1; a weak D match, TRBD1 (6 bases). CDR1 is SEHNR and CDR2 is FQNEAQ in the germline V gene (reference sequence). CDR3 length equals 11 residues. V lost 5 bases and J lost 7, with 8 bases in between. In DNA form, the CDR3 reads TGTGCCAGCAGCCGGACAGATGAAGCTTTCTTT. Protein: CASSRTDEAFF.

About this clone itself: Different DNA sequences within this sample yield the same CDR3. This chain links TRBV7-9 with TRBJ2-2; perhaps TRBD1 as D (6 bases). Germline loops: CDR1 SEHNR, CDR2 FQNEAQ (reference sequence). This CDR3 comprises 12 residues. The V end lost 8 bases, the J end lost 4 bases, and 8 bases lay between the germline ends. This CDR3 reads CASGRGTGELFF. The CDR3, as DNA: TGTGCCAGCGGCAGGGGCACCGGGGAGCTGTTTTTT.

This clone turned up a few times. The rearrangement links TRBV6-6 to TRBJ1-2, with TRBD1 identical over 7 bases. Trimming took 6 bases from V and 1 from J; bases not matched to a gene: 5. This CDR3 region has 14 residues. Per germline, CDR1 MNHNY and CDR2 SVGAGI (reference sequence). The CDR3 reads CASSPRQGNYGYTF. The CDR3 DNA follows: TGTGCCAGCAGCCCTAGACAGGGTAACTATGGCTACACCTTC.

The J gene is TRBJ2-3, the V gene TRBV7-2, with D possibly being TRBD2 (6 bases). The CDR3 has 14 amino acids. V was pared by 3 bases and J by 4 bases, with 11 bases between. CDR1 and CDR2 (germline): SGHTA, FQGNSA. CDR3 protein: CASSFGGPADTQYF. For the CDR3, the DNA is TGTGCCAGCAGCTTTGGAGGGCCGGCAGATACGCAGTATTTT.

This clone was recorded a few times. The gene calls are TRBV2 and TRBJ1-2; the D is unclear. The CDR3 consists of 13 residues. V dropped 5 bases and J dropped 0 bases, with 7 bases sitting between them. Germline loops: CDR1 SNHLY, CDR2 FYNNEI. The CDR3 reads CASSNAANYGYTF. The CDR3 coding sequence is TGTGCCAGCAGTAATGCGGCTAACTATGGCTACACCTTC. Drawing the rest from reference TRBV2 and TRBJ1-2, the complete variable domain is EPEVTQTPSHQVTQMGQEVILRCVPISNHLYFYWYRQILGQKVEFLVSFYNNEISEKSEIFDDQFSVERPDGSNFTLKIRSTKLEDSAMYFCASSNAANYGYTFGSGTRLTVV.

The rearrangement links TRBV2 to TRBJ2-7; no firm D call. V lost 4 bases and J 3 bases, leaving 7 bases between the germline ends. Germline CDR1 reads SNHLY; CDR2 reads FYNNEI. The CDR3 length is 12 residues. This CDR3 reads CASSVSIYEQYF. Here the CDR3 DNA reads TGTGCCAGCAGTGTTAGCATCTACGAGCAGTACTTC. Full variable domain (outside the CDR3, taken from reference TRBV2 and TRBJ2-7): EPEVTQTPSHQVTQMGQEVILRCVPISNHLYFYWYRQILGQKVEFLVSFYNNEISEKSEIFDDQFSVERPDGSNFTLKIRSTKLEDSAMYFCASSVSIYEQYFGPGTRLTVT.

This clone was seen only a few times. The chain links TRBV7-2 to TRBJ2-1; 9 bases align to TRBD2. This CDR3 has 15 amino acids. Germline values: CDR1 SGHTA, CDR2 FQGNSA. With V trimmed by 1 base and J by 9 bases, 7 bases remained unmatched. The CDR3 region is CASSLVAGGRGEQFF. Written as DNA, the CDR3 is TGTGCCAGCAGCTTAGTGGCGGGGGGGAGGGGTGAGCAGTTCTTC.

This clone was recorded a few times. The rearrangement joins TRBV25-1 to TRBJ2-7; D call uncertain. The germline V gene encodes CDR1 MGHDK and CDR2 SYGVNS. Trimming stripped 4 bases from V and 3 bases from J, with 10 bases between. CDR3 length: 13 amino acids. CDR3 in amino acids: CASSVGQFYEQYF. The CDR3 nucleotides are TGTGCCAGCAGTGTTGGCCAGTTCTACGAGCAGTACTTC.

This clone was seen only a few times. V usage is TRBV9 and J usage is TRBJ2-2; D is unclear. V was shortened by 2 bases and J by 6 bases, with 8 bases between the two germline ends. The CDR3 loop spans 13 amino acids. CDR1 SGDLS and CDR2 YYNGEE come from the germline V gene. This chain's CDR3 is CASSVDLAGELFF. The CDR3 DNA reads TGTGCCAGCAGCGTGGATCTAGCCGGGGAGCTGTTTTTT.

This clone was observed a handful of times. The chain carries TRBV7-2 and TRBJ2-7; 7 bases fit TRBD1. Per germline, CDR1 SGHTA and CDR2 FQGNSA. The trim removed 4 bases at V and 3 bases at J, leaving 3 bases unmatched. The CDR3 extends over 13 amino acids. This chain's CDR3 is CASSSGQVYEQYF. The CDR3 bases are TGTGCCAGCAGCTCAGGACAGGTCTACGAGCAGTACTTC.

This clone was recorded a few times. This chain's CDR3 is CASSWDREETQYF. The DNA of the CDR3 is TGTGCCAGCAGCTGGGACAGGGAAGAGACCCAGTACTTC. This chain links TRBV13 with TRBJ2-5; 9 bases line up with TRBD1. V trimming: 4 bases; J trimming: 3 bases; junction bases outside the gene matches: 0. The CDR3 runs to 13 residues. Germline assignment: CDR1 PRHDT and CDR2 FYEKMQ (reference sequence).